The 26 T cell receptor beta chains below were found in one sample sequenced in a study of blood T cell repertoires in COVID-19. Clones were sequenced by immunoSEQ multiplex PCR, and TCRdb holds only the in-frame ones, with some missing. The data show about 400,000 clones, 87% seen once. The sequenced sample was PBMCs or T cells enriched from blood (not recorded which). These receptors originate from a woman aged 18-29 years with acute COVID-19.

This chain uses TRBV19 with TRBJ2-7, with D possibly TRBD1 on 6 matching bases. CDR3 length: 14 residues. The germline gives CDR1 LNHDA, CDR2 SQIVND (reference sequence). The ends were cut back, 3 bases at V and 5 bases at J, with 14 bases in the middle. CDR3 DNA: TGTGCCAGTAGTATGAAACAGGGCATCAACGAGCAGTACTTC. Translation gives CASSMKQGINEQYF. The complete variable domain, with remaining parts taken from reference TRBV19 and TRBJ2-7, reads DGGITQSPKYLFRKEGQNVTLSCEQNLNHDAMYWYRQDPGQGLRLIYYSQIVNDFQKGDIAEGYSVSREKKESFPLTVTSAQKNPTAFYLCASSMKQGINEQYFGPGTRLTVT.

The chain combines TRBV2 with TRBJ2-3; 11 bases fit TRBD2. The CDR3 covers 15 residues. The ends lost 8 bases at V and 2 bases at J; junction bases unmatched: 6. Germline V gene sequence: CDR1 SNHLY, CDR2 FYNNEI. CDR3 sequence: CASVRLAGPTDTQYF. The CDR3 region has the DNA TGTGCCAGCGTAAGACTAGCGGGACCCACAGATACGCAGTATTTT.

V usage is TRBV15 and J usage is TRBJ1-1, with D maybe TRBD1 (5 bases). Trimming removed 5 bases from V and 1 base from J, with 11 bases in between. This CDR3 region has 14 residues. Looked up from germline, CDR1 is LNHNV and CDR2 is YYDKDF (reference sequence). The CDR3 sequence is CATSDRQRNTEAFF. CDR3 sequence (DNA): TGTGCCACCAGCGACCGACAGCGGAACACTGAAGCTTTCTTT.

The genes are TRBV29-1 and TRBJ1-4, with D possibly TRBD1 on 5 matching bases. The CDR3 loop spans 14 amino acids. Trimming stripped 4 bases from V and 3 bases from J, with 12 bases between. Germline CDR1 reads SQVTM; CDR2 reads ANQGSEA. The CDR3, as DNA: TGCAGCGTTGTTCTGGGGGGATCTAATGAAAAACTGTTTTTT. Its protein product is CSVVLGGSNEKLFF.

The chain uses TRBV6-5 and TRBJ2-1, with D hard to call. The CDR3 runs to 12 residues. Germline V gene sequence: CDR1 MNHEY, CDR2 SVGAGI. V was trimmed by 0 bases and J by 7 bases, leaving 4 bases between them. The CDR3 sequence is CASSYSGNEQFF. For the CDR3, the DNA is TGTGCCAGCAGTTACTCCGGTAATGAGCAGTTCTTC.

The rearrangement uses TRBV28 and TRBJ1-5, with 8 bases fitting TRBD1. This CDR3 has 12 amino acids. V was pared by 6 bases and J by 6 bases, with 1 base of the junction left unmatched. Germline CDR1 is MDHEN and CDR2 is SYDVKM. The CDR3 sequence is CASRTGVQPQHF. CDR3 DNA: TGTGCCAGCAGGACAGGGGTTCAGCCCCAGCATTTT. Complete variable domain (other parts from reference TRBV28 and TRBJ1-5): DVKVTQSSRYLVKRTGEKVFLECVQDMDHENMFWYRQDPGLGLRLIYFSYDVKMKEKGDIPEGYSVSREKKERFSLILESASTNQTSMYLCASRTGVQPQHFGDGTRLSIL.

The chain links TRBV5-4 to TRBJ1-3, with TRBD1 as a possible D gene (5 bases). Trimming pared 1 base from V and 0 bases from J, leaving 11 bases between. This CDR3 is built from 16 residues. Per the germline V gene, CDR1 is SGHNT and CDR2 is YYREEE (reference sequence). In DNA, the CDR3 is TGTGCCAGCAGCTTGACTCAGGGAATCTCTGGAAACACCATATATTTT. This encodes CASSLTQGISGNTIYF.

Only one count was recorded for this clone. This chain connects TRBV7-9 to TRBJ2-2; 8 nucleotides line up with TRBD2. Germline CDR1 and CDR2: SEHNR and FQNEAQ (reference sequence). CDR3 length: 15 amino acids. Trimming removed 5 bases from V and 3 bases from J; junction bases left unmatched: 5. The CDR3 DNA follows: TGTGCCAGCAGCCGGACTAGCTTTGACACCGGGGAGCTGTTTTTT. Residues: CASSRTSFDTGELFF.

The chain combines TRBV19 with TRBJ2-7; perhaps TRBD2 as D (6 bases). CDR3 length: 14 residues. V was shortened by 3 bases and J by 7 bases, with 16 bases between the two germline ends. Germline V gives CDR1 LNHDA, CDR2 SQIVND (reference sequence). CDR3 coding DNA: TGTGCCAGTAGTATCAAAGCGGGCCCTTTTGAGCAGTACTTC. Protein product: CASSIKAGPFEQYF.

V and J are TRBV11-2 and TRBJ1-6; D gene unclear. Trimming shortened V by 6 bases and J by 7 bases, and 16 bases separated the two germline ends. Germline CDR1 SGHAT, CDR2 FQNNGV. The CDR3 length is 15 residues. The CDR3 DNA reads TGTGCCAGCAGATTGCCCGGGAGAACCAATTCACCCCTCCACTTT. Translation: CASRLPGRTNSPLHF.

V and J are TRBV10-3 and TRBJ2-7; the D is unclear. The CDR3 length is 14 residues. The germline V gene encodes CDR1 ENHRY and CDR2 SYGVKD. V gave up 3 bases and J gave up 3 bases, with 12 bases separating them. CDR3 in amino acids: CAISDDHSNYEQYF. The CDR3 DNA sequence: TGTGCCATCAGTGATGATCACAGTAACTACGAGCAGTACTTC.

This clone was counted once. CDR3 nucleotide sequence: TGTGCCAGCAGCTATTTACTAGCGGGAGGAGGCGAGCAGTACTTC. Protein product: CASSYLLAGGGEQYF. The rearrangement joins TRBV7-2 to TRBJ2-7; 12 nucleotides align to TRBD2. The V segment lost 4 bases and the J segment 6 bases; nucleotides outside the gene matches: 7. CDR3 length: 15 residues. In germline, CDR1 is SGHTA, CDR2 FQGNSA.

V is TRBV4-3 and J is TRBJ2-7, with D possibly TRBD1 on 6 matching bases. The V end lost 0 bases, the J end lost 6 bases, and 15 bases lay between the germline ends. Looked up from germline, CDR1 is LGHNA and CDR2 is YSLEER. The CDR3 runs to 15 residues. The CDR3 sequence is CASSQDHRRGSEQYF. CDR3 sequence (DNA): TGCGCCAGCAGCCAAGATCACCGCAGGGGTTCCGAGCAGTACTTC.

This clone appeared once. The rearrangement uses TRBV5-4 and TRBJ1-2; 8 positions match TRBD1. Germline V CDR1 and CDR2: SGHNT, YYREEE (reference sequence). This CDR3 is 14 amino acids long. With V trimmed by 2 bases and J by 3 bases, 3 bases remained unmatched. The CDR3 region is CASSLSGGDYGYTF. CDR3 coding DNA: TGTGCCAGCAGCTTATCAGGGGGCGACTATGGCTACACCTTC.

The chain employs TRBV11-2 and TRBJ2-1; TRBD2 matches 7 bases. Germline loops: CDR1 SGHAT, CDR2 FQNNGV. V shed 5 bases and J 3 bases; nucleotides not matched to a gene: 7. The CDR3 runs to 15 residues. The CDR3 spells CASSPRGDGYNEQFF. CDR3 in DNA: TGTGCCAGCAGCCCCCGGGGGGACGGCTACAATGAGCAGTTCTTC.

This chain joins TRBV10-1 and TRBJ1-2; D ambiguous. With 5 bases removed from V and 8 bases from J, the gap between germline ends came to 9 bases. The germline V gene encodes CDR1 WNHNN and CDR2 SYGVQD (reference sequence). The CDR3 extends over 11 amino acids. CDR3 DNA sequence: TGCGCCAGCAGTAACCCTAGCGGCTACACCTTC. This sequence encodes CASSNPSGYTF.

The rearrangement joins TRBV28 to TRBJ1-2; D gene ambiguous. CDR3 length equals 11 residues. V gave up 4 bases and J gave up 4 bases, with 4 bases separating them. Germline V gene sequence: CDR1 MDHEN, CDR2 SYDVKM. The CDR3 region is CASSSRYGYTF. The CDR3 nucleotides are TGTGCCAGCAGTTCCCGCTATGGCTACACCTTC.

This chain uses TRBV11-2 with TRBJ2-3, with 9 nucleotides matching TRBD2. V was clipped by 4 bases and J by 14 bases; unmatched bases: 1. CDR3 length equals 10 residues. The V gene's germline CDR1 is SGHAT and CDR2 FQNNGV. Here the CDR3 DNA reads TGTGCCAGCAGCTCGGGACTAGCGTATTTT. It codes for CASSSGLAYF.

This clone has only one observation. The CDR3 DNA follows: TGTGCCAGCAGCCTCGGGGACAGTGGCGAAAAACTGTTTTTT. As protein: CASSLGDSGEKLFF. The chain links TRBV3-1 (or the pseudogene TRBV3-2) to TRBJ1-4, with 7 bases matching TRBD1. Unmatched junction bases numbered 7, after V lost 4 bases and J lost 8 bases. CDR3 length: 14 residues. Germline values: CDR1 LGHDT, CDR2 YNNKEL (reference sequence).

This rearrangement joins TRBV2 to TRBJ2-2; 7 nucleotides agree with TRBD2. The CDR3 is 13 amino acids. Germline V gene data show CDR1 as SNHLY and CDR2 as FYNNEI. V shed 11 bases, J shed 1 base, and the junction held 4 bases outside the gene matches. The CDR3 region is CALLAMNTGELFF. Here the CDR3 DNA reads TGTGCCCTACTAGCGATGAACACCGGGGAGCTGTTTTTT. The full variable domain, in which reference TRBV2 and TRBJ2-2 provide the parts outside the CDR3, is EPEVTQTPSHQVTQMGQEVILRCVPISNHLYFYWYRQILGQKVEFLVSFYNNEISEKSEIFDDQFSVERPDGSNFTLKIRSTKLEDSAMYFCALLAMNTGELFFGEGSRLTVL.

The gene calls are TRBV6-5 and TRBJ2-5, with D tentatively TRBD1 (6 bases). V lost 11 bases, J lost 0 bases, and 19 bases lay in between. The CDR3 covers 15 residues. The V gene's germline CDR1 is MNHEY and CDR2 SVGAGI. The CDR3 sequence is CAVRVLQGYQETQYF. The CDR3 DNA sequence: TGTGCCGTGCGGGTTTTACAGGGTTACCAAGAGACCCAGTACTTC.

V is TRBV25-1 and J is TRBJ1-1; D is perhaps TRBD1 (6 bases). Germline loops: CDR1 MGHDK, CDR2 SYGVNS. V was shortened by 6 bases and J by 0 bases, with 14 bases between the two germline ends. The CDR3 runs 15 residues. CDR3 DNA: TGTGCCAGCAGAAACTTAGGGGGTATGAACACTGAAGCTTTCTTT. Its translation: CASRNLGGMNTEAFF.

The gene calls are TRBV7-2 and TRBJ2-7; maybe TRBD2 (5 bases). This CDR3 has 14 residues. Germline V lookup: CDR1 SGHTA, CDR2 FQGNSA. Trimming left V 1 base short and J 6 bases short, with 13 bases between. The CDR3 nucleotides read TGTGCCAGCAGCTTAGTCCCGGGGAAGGCCGAGCAGTACTTC. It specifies CASSLVPGKAEQYF.

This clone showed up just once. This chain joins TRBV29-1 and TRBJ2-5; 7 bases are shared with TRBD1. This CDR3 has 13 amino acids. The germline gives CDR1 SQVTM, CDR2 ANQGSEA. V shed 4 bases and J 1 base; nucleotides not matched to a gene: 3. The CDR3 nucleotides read TGCAGCGTTGTGGGACAGCGCCAAGAGACCCAGTACTTC. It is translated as CSVVGQRQETQYF.

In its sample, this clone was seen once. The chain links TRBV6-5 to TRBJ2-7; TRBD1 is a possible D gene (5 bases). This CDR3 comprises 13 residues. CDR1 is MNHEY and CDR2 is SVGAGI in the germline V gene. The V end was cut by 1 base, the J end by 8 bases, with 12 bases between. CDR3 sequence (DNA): TGTGCCAGCAGTTACTTCAGGCAGGGCCAGCAGTACTTC. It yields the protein CASSYFRQGQQYF.

The CDR3 DNA follows: TGCGCCAGCAGCCAAGATCTGGGGGCAGTAGGTGGGGCCAACGTCCTGACTTTC. This translates into CASSQDLGAVGGANVLTF. This chain connects TRBV4-1 to TRBJ2-6; the D gene is possibly TRBD1 (6 bases). Germline V gene sequence: CDR1 MGHRA, CDR2 YSYEKL. V lost 0 bases, J lost 3 bases, and 15 bases lay in between. The CDR3 length is 18 residues.